This T cell receptor (beta chain) was documented in a study of blood T cell repertoires in COVID-19. Looking at the study overall: Researchers got acute and convalescent COVID-19 samples from the United States, Italy and Spain. PBMCs, B-cell-depleted T cells, or T cells provided the cDNA or gDNA that made up the material.

The V segment lost 2 bases and the J segment 0 bases; nucleotides outside the gene matches: 4. The CDR3 contains 16 residues. Germline V lookup: CDR1 SNHLY, CDR2 FYNNEI. In the authors' methods: Reference gene primer amplification in the assay estimated nucleated cell counts. Assay: immunoSEQ multiplex PCR; the TCRdb copy retains only in-frame clones and omits some. V, J and clone size are taken as reported in that table, and D and trimming were inferred from the DNA itself. In the table there are approximately 470,000 clones, approximately 85% of which are singletons. This clonotype was obtained from a human donor in a cohort sampled during active COVID-19. The sample consisted of peripheral blood. The chain joins TRBV2 to TRBJ2-4; TRBD2 agrees at 7 bases. CDR3 sequence reads: CASSESWGGAKNIQYF. In DNA form, the CDR3 reads TGTGCCAGCAGTGAAAGTTGGGGGGGAGCCAAAAACATTCAGTACTTC.